Each of the 15 T cell receptor beta chains below was sequenced from the same sample in a study of cytomegalovirus exposure and HLA in healthy donors. PCR was performed using 60 Vbeta and 13 Jbeta primers. Assay: immunoSEQ multiplex PCR; the TCRdb copy retains only in-frame clones and omits some. Of more than 150,000 clones listed, about 82% are singletons. Sequencing used PBMCs. These TCRs come from a man between 18 and 35 years old in good health and CMV-seronegative.

This chain connects TRBV7-8 to TRBJ2-1, with D possibly TRBD2 on 5 matching bases. Deletions cut 4 bases from V and 5 bases from J, with 12 bases between. The CDR3 sequence is 14 residues long. From germline, CDR1 is SGHVS and CDR2 FQNEAQ. Here the CDR3 DNA reads TGTGCCAGCAGCTCATCAGCGGAAGACAATGAGCAGTTCTTC. The encoded protein is CASSSSAEDNEQFF.

The chain employs TRBV5-4 and TRBJ2-7, with TRBD2 matching 14 bases. The germline V gene has CDR1 SGHNT and CDR2 YYREEE (reference sequence). This CDR3 is 15 amino acids long. Losses at the gene ends were 3 bases for V and 3 bases for J; bases not matched to a gene: 2. CDR3 sequence: CASSSGTSGSYEQYF. The CDR3 DNA reads TGTGCCAGCAGCTCAGGGACTAGCGGGAGCTACGAGCAGTACTTC.

V gene TRBV9 combines with J gene TRBJ1-2; tentative D call: TRBD1 (5 bases). The germline gives CDR1 SGDLS, CDR2 YYNGEE. The CDR3 spans 15 residues. V was clipped by 3 bases and J by 0 bases, with 12 bases between them. The CDR3 here is CASSAQGLPNYGYTF. The CDR3 DNA sequence: TGTGCCAGCAGCGCGCAGGGCCTCCCTAACTATGGCTACACCTTC.

CDR3 residues: CASSLARGGPYNEQFF. The CDR3 DNA sequence: TGTGCCAGCAGCTTAGCGCGGGGGGGTCCTTACAATGAGCAGTTCTTC. J is TRBJ2-1 and V is TRBV7-9; 9 nucleotides agree with TRBD2. After removal of 0 bases from V and 4 bases from J, the junction contained 4 bases not matched to a gene. In germline, CDR1 is SEHNR, CDR2 FQNEAQ (reference sequence). The CDR3 contains 16 residues.

V usage is TRBV7-9 and J usage is TRBJ2-1; 15 nucleotides line up with TRBD2. Trimming at V came to 11 bases and at J to 8 bases, leaving 4 bases not matched to a gene. CDR1 is SEHNR, CDR2 FQNEAQ, per germline (reference sequence). This CDR3 contains 13 residues. CDR3 sequence (DNA): TGTGCCGGCGGACTAGCGGGAGGGCATGAGCAGTTCTTC. It specifies CAGGLAGGHEQFF.

The J gene is TRBJ1-2, the V gene TRBV5-8, with 9 bases fitting TRBD1. CDR3 size: 15 residues. V was clipped by 2 bases and J by 6 bases; unmatched bases: 8. Germline V gene sequence: CDR1 SGHTS, CDR2 YDEGEE. The CDR3, as DNA: TGTGCCAGCAGCTTTGGACAGGGGTTAATTAATGGCTACACCTTC. Its translation: CASSFGQGLINGYTF. Full variable domain (remainder filled in from reference TRBV5-8 and TRBJ1-2): EAGVTQSPTHLIKTRGQQATLRCSPISGHTSVYWYQQALGLGLQFLLWYDEGEERNRGNFPPRFSGRQFPNYSSELNVNALELEDSALYLCASSFGQGLINGYTFGSGTRLTVV.

CDR3 nucleotides: TGTGCCAGCACTGAGGGTAGTTCACCCCTCCACTTT. Its protein product is CASTEGSSPLHF. The V call is TRBV27, the J call TRBJ1-6; D unresolved. The CDR3 runs to 12 residues. CDR1 and CDR2 (germline): MNHEY, SMNVEV (reference sequence). V lost 7 bases, J lost 9 bases, and 10 bases lay in between.

CDR3 residues: CASKEVHQETQYF. CDR3 nucleotide sequence: TGTGCCAGCAAAGAGGTACACCAAGAGACCCAGTACTTC. The chain combines TRBV6-1 with TRBJ2-5; D gene uncertain. V shed 7 bases and J shed 0 bases, with 9 bases lying between them. The CDR3 sequence is 13 residues long. Germline-derived CDR1 and CDR2 are MNHNS and SASEGT.

This clone has just one count. The CDR3 DNA reads as TGTGCCAGCAGTTACTCGCAGGGGTCTTCCTACGAGCAGTACTTC. It encodes CASSYSQGSSYEQYF. The rearrangement links TRBV6-5 to TRBJ2-7; possible D gene TRBD1, 6 bases. The CDR3 has 15 amino acids. The V end was cut by 0 bases, the J end by 1 base, with 10 bases between. Germline values: CDR1 MNHEY, CDR2 SVGAGI.

Only one count was recorded for this clone. CDR3 sequence reads: CASLEARGNYGYTF. In DNA, the CDR3 is TGTGCCAGCCTAGAGGCCCGGGGTAACTATGGCTACACCTTC. V and J are TRBV2 and TRBJ1-2; D ambiguous. Deletions cut 8 bases from V and 1 base from J, with 14 bases between. From germline, CDR1 is SNHLY and CDR2 FYNNEI. The CDR3 contains 14 residues.

The CDR3 here is CASSEQNNSPLHF. The CDR3 coding sequence is TGCGCCAGCAGTGAACAGAATAATTCACCCCTCCACTTT. The rearrangement links TRBV10-1 to TRBJ1-6; D is unresolved. The CDR3 has 13 residues. Trimming took off 3 bases at V and 5 bases at J, with 5 bases between the two ends. Germline CDR1 is WNHNN and CDR2 is SYGVQD (reference sequence).

The rearrangement uses TRBV5-1 and TRBJ2-7, with D possibly TRBD1 on 6 matching bases. V was cut by 1 base and J by 3 bases, with 14 bases left in between. Germline CDR1 reads SGHRS; CDR2 reads YFSETQ. This CDR3 spans 15 amino acids. As DNA, the CDR3 is TGCGCCAGCAGCTTGTGGTCTGGGGACAACTACGAGCAGTACTTC. This translates into CASSLWSGDNYEQYF. Full variable domain (missing parts from reference TRBV5-1 and TRBJ2-7): KAGVTQTPRYLIKTRGQQVTLSCSPISGHRSVSWYQQTPGQGLQFLFEYFSETQRNKGNFPGRFSGRQFSNSRSEMNVSTLELGDSALYLCASSLWSGDNYEQYFGPGTRLTVT.

This chain links TRBV6-5 with TRBJ1-2; D is unclear. V was cut by 6 bases and J by 6 bases, with 17 bases left in between. This CDR3 spans 14 amino acids. Germline V gene lookup returns CDR1 MNHEY and CDR2 SVGAGI. The CDR3 bases are TGTGCCAGCAGATCCCGCGGGCGGTCGGATGGCTACACCTTC. Protein sequence: CASRSRGRSDGYTF.

This chain connects TRBV6-5 to TRBJ1-1, with a tentative D call TRBD1 (6 bases). The V end was cut by 2 bases, the J end by 2 bases, with 12 bases between. The CDR3 has 15 amino acids. Germline V CDR1 and CDR2: MNHEY, SVGAGI. DNA of the CDR3: TGTGCCAGCAGTTACCGCTTAGGGGGAAACACTGAAGCTTTCTTT. It is translated as CASSYRLGGNTEAFF.

A note on this clone: Distinct nucleotide sequences in the sample also encode this CDR3. The V and J genes are TRBV4-1 and TRBJ1-6; TRBD1 aligns across 7 bases. The CDR3 spans 16 residues. Germline V gene data show CDR1 as MGHRA and CDR2 as YSYEKL. Trimming removed 0 bases from V and 3 bases from J; junction bases left unmatched: 2. The CDR3 region is CASSQEGTDYNSPLHF. The CDR3 DNA reads TGCGCCAGCAGCCAAGAAGGGACAGACTATAATTCACCCCTCCACTTT.